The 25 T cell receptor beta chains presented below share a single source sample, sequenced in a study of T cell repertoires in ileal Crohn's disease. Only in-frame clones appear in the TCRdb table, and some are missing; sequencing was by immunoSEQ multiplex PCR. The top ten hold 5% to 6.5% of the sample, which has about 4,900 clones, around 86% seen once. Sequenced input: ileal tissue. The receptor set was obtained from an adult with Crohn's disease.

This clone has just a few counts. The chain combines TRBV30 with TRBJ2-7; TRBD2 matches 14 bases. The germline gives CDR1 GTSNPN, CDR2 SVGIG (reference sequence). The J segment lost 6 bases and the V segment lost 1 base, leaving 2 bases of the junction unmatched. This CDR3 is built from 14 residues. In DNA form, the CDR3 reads TGTGCCTGGAGTGGACTAGCGGGGGGGGCCGAGCAGTACTTC. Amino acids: CAWSGLAGGAEQYF.

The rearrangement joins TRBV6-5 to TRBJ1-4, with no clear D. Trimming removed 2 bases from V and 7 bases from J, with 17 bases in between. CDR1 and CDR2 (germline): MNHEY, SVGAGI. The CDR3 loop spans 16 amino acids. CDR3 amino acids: CASSYRARLAGEKLFF. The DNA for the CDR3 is TGTGCCAGCAGTTACAGGGCCAGGTTAGCGGGTGAAAAACTGTTTTTT.

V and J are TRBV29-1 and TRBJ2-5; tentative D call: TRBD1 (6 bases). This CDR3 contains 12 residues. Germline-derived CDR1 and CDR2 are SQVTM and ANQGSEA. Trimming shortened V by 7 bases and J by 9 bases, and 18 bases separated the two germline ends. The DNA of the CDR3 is TGCAGCGCACGGACAGATAAAGGGTCCCAGTACTTC. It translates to CSARTDKGSQYF.

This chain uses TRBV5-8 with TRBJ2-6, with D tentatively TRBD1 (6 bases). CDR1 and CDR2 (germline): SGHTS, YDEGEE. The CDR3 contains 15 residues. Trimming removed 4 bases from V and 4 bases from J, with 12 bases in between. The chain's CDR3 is CASSKHRAGANVLTF. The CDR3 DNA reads TGTGCCAGCAGCAAACACAGGGCGGGGGCCAACGTCCTGACTTTC.

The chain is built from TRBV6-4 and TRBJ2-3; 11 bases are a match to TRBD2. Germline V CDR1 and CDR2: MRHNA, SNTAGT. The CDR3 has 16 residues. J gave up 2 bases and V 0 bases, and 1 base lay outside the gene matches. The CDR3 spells CASSDSSGGATDTQYF. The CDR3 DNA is TGTGCCAGCAGTGACTCTAGCGGGGGGGCCACAGATACGCAGTATTTT.

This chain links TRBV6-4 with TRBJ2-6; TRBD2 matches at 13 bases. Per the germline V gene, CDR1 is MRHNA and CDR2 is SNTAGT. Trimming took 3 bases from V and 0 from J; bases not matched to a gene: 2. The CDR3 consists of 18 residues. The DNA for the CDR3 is TGTGCCAGCAGTGATGGGACTAGCGGGGCCTCTGGGGCCAACGTCCTGACTTTC. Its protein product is CASSDGTSGASGANVLTF.

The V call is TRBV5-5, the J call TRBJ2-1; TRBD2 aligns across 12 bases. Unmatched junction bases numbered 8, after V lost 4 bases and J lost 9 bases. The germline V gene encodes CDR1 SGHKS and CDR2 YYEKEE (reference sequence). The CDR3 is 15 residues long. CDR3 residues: CASSTTSGGLVEQFF. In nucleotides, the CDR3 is TGTGCCAGCAGCACTACTAGCGGGGGGTTGGTTGAGCAGTTCTTC.

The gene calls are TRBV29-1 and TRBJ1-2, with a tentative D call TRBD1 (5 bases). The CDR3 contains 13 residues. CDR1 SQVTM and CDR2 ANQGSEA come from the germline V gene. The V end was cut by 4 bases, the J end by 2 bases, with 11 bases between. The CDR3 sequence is CSVVPRVNYGYTF. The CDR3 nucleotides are TGCAGCGTTGTACCCAGGGTAAACTATGGCTACACCTTC.

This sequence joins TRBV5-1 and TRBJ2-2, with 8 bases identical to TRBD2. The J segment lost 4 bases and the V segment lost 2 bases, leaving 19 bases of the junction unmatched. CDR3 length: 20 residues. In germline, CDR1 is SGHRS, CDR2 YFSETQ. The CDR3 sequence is CASSLARGGVSLGTTGELFF. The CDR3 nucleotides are TGCGCCAGCAGCTTAGCTCGGGGGGGCGTTTCTCTTGGAACCACCGGGGAGCTGTTTTTT.

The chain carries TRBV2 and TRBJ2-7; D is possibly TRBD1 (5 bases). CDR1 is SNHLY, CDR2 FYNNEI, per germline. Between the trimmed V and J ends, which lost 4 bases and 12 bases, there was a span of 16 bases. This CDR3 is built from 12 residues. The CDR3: CASSGEGRTGYF. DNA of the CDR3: TGTGCCAGCAGTGGGGAAGGGCGAACAGGGTACTTC.

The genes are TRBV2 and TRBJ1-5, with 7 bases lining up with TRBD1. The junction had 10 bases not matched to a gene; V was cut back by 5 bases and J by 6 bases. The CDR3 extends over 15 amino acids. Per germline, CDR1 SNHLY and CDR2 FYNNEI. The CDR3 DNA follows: TGTGCCAGCAGTCAGGGACAGAAAATCGGTCAGCCCCAGCATTTT. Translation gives CASSQGQKIGQPQHF. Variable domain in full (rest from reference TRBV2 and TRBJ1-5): EPEVTQTPSHQVTQMGQEVILRCVPISNHLYFYWYRQILGQKVEFLVSFYNNEISEKSEIFDDQFSVERPDGSNFTLKIRSTKLEDSAMYFCASSQGQKIGQPQHFGDGTRLSIL.

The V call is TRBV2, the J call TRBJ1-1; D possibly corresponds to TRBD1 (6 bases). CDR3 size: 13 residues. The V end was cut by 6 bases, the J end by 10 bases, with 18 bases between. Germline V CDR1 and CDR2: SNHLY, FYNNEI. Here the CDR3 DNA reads TGTGCCAGCAGCATAAAAACAGGGATGGGAGCTTTCTTT. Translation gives CASSIKTGMGAFF.

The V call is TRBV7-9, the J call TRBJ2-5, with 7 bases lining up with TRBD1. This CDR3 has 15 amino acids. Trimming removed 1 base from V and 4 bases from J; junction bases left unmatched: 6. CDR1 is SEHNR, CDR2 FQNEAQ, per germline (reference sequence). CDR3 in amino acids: CASSLGDSSGETQYF. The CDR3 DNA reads TGTGCCAGCAGCTTAGGGGACAGTTCGGGAGAGACCCAGTACTTC.

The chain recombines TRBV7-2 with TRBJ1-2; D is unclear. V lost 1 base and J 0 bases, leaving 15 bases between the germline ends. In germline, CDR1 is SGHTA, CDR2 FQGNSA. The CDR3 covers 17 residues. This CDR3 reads CASSLDIGRQANYGYTF. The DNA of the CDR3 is TGTGCCAGCAGCTTAGATATCGGGAGGCAGGCTAACTATGGCTACACCTTC.

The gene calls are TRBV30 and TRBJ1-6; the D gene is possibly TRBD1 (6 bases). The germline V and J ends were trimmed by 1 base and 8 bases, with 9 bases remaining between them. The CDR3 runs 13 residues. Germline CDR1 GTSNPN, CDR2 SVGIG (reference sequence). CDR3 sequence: CAWSEQGDSPLHF. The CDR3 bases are TGTGCCTGGAGTGAACAGGGTGATTCACCCCTCCACTTT.

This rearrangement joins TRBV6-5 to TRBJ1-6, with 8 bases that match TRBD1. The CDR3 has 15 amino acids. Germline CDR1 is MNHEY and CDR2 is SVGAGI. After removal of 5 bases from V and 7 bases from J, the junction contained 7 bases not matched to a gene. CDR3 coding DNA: TGTGCCAGCAGTCCCCAGGGGGCATGGAATTCACCCCTCCACTTT. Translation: CASSPQGAWNSPLHF.

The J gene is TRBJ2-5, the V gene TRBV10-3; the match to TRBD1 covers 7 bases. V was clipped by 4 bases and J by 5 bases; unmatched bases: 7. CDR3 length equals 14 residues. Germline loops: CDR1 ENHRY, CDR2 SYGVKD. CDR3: CAISGKGARETQYF. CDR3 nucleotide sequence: TGTGCCATCAGTGGCAAGGGGGCTCGGGAGACCCAGTACTTC.

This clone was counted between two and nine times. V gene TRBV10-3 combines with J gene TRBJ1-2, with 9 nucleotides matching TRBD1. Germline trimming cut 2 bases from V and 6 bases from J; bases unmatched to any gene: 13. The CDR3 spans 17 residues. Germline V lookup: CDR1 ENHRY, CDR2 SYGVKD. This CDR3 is CAISEGGGGTGRNGYTF. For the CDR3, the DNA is TGTGCCATCAGTGAGGGGGGCGGCGGGACAGGGCGGAATGGCTACACCTTC.

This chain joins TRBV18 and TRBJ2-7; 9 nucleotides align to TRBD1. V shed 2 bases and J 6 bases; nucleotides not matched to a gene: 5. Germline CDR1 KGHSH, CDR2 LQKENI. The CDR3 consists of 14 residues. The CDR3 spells CASSPSGQGREQYF. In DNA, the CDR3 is TGTGCCAGCTCACCATCCGGACAGGGGCGCGAGCAGTACTTC.

The CDR3 sequence is CASSLGQGGNQPQHF. In DNA, the CDR3 is TGTGCCAGCTCACTTGGACAGGGAGGAAATCAGCCCCAGCATTTT. This rearrangement joins TRBV18 to TRBJ1-5, with 8 nucleotides matching TRBD1. The CDR3 length is 15 residues. Trimming cost V 4 bases and J 4 bases; bases outside gene matches: 6. Looked up from germline, CDR1 is KGHSH and CDR2 is LQKENI.

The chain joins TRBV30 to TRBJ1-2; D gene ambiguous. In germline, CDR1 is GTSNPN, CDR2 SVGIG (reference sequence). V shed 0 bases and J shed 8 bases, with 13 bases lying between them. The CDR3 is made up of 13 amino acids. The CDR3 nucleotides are TGTGCCTGGAGTGTCCCACCAGGCCTCGGCTACACCTTC. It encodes CAWSVPPGLGYTF. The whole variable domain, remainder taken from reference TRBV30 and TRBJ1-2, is SQTIHQWPATLVQPVGSPLSLECTVEGTSNPNLYWYRQAAGRGLQLLFYSVGIGQISSEVPQNLSASRPQDRQFILSSKKLLLSDSGFYLCAWSVPPGLGYTFGSGTRLTVV.

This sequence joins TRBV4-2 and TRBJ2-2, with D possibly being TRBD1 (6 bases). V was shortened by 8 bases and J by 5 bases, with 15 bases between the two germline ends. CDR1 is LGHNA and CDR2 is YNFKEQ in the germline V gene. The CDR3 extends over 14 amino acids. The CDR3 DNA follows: TGTGCCAGCTGCCGGGACATGGGAACCGGGGAGCTGTTTTTT. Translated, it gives CASCRDMGTGELFF.

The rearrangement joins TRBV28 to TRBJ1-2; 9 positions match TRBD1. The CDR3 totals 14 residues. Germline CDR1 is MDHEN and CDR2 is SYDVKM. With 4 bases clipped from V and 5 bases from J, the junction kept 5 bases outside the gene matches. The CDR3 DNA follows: TGTGCCAGCAGTTCCACAGGGGGCTATTATGGCTACACCTTC. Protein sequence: CASSSTGGYYGYTF.

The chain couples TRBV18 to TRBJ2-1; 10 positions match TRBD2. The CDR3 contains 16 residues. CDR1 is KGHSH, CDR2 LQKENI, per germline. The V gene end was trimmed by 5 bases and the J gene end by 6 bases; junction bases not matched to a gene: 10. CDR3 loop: CASSERSGGAANEQFF. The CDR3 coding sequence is TGTGCCAGCTCAGAGAGAAGCGGGGGGGCCGCCAATGAGCAGTTCTTC.

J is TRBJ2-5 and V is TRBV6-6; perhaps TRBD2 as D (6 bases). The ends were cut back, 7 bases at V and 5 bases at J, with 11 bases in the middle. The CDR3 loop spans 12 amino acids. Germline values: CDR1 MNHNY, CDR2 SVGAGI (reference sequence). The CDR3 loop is CASTLGGETQYF. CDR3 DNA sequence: TGTGCCAGCACCCTTGGGGGGGAGACCCAGTACTTC.